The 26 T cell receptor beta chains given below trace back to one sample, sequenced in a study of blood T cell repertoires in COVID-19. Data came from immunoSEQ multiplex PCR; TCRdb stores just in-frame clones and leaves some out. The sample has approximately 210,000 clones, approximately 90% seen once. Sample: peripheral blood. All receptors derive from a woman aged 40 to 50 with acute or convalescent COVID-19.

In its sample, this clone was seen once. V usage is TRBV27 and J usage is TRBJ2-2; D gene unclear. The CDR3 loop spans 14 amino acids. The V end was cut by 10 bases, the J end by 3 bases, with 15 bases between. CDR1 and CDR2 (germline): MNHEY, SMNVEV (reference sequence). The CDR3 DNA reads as TGTGCCACCAGACCTCAGGCGTACACCGGGGAGCTGTTTTTT. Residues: CATRPQAYTGELFF.

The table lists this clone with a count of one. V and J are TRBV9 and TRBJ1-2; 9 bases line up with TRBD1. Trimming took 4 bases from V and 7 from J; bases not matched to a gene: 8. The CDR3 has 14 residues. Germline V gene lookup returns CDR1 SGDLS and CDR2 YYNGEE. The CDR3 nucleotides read TGTGCCAGCAGCACCGAGGGGACAGGGCGTGGCTACACCTTC. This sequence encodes CASSTEGTGRGYTF.

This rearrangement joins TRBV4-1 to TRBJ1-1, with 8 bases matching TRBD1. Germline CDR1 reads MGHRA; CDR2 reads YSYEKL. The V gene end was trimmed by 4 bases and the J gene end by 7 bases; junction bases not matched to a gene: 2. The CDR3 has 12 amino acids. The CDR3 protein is CASSLQGDEAFF. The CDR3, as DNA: TGCGCCAGCAGCCTACAGGGGGATGAAGCTTTCTTT.

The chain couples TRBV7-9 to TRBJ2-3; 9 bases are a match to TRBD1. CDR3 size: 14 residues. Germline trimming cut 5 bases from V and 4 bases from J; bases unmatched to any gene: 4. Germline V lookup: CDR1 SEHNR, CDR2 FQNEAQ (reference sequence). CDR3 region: CASSGQGFPDTQYF. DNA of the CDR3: TGTGCCAGCAGCGGACAGGGGTTCCCAGATACGCAGTATTTT.

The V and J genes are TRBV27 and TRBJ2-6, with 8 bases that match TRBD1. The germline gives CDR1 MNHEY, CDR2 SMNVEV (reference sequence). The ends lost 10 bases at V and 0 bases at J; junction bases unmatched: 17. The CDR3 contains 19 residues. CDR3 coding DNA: TGTGCCACCCCCCACCATTGGACAGGGCCTCTCTCTGGGGCCAACGTCCTGACTTTC. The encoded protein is CATPHHWTGPLSGANVLTF.

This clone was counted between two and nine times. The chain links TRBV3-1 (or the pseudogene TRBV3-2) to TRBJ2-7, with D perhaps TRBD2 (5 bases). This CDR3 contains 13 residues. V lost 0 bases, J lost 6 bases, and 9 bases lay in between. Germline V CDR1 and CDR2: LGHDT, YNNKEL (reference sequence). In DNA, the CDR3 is TGTGCCAGCAGCCAAGAAGGGAGCGGCGAGCAGTACGTC. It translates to CASSQEGSGEQYV.

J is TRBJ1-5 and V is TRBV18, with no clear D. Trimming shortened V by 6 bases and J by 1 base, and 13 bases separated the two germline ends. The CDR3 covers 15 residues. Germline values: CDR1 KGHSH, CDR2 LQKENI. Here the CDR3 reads CASSSGPRSNQPQHF. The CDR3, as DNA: TGTGCCAGCTCGAGCGGTCCGCGGAGCAATCAGCCCCAGCATTTT.

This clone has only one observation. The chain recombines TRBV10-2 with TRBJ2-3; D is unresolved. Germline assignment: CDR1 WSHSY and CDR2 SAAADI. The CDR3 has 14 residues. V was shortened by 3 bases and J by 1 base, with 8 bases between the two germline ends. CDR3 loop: CASSEISGTDTQYF. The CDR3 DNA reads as TGCGCCAGCAGTGAAATCTCGGGCACAGATACGCAGTATTTT.

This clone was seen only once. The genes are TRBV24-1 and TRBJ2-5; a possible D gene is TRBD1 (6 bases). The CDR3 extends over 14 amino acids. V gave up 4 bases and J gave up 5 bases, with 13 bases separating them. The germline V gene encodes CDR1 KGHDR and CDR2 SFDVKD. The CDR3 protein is CATSDSGVIETQYF. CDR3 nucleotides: TGTGCCACCAGTGACTCAGGGGTTATCGAGACCCAGTACTTC.

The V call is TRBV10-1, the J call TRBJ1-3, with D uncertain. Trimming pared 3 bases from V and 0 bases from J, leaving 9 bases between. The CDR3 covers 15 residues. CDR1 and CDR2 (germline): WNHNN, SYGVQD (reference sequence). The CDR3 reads CASSEWQYSGNTIYF. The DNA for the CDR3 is TGCGCCAGCAGTGAATGGCAGTACTCTGGAAACACCATATATTTT.

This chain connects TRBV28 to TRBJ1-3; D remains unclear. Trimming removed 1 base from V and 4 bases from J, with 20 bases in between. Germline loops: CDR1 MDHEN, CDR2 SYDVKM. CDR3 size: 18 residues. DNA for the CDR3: TGTGCCAGCAGTTTATCCAGACAATCTGACATACTCGGAAACACCATATATTTT. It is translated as CASSLSRQSDILGNTIYF. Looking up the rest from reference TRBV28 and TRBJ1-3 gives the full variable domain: DVKVTQSSRYLVKRTGEKVFLECVQDMDHENMFWYRQDPGLGLRLIYFSYDVKMKEKGDIPEGYSVSREKKERFSLILESASTNQTSMYLCASSLSRQSDILGNTIYFGEGSWLTVV.

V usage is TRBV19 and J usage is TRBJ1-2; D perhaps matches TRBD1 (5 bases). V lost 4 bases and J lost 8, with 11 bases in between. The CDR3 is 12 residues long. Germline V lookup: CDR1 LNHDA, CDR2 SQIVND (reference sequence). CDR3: CASSTHRLGYTF. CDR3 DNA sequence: TGTGCCAGTAGTACCCACAGGCTCGGCTACACCTTC.

CDR3 loop: CASSQDSGGGPDEQFF. CDR3 coding DNA: TGTGCCAGCAGCCAAGATAGCGGGGGGGGCCCCGATGAGCAGTTCTTC. This chain joins TRBV4-2 and TRBJ2-1; 11 nucleotides agree with TRBD2. Germline assignment: CDR1 LGHNA and CDR2 YNFKEQ. This CDR3 spans 16 amino acids. J gave up 8 bases and V 0 bases, and 6 bases lay outside the gene matches.

Here the CDR3 reads CASSLSPAGNTEAFF. CDR3 nucleotides: TGCGCCAGCAGCTTGTCCCCCGCCGGGAACACTGAAGCTTTCTTT. The chain combines TRBV5-1 with TRBJ1-1, with D unclear. Trimming took off 1 base at V and 1 base at J, with 11 bases between the two ends. Germline V gene data show CDR1 as SGHRS and CDR2 as YFSETQ. The CDR3 is made up of 15 amino acids. Supplemented by reference TRBV5-1 and TRBJ1-1, the full variable domain reads KAGVTQTPRYLIKTRGQQVTLSCSPISGHRSVSWYQQTPGQGLQFLFEYFSETQRNKGNFPGRFSGRQFSNSRSEMNVSTLELGDSALYLCASSLSPAGNTEAFFGQGTRLTVV.

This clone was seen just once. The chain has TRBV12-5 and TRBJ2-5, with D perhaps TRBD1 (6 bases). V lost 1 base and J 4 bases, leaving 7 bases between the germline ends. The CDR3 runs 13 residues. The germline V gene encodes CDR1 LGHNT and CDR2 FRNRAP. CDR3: CASGLGGGETQYF. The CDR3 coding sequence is TGTGCTAGTGGTTTGGGAGGGGGAGAGACCCAGTACTTC.

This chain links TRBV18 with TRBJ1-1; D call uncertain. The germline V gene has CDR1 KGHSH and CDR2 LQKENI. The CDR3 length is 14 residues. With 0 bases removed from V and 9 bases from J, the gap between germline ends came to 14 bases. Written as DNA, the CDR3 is TGTGCCAGCTCACCACCGCGCGACCGGGGTAAAGCTTTCTTT. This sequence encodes CASSPPRDRGKAFF.

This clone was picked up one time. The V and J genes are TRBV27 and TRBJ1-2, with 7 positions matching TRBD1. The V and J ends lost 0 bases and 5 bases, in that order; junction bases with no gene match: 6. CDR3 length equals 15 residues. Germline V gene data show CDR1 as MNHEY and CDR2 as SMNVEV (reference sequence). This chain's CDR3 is CASSLSLQGLYGYTF. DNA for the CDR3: TGTGCCAGCAGTTTATCCTTACAGGGGTTATATGGCTACACCTTC.

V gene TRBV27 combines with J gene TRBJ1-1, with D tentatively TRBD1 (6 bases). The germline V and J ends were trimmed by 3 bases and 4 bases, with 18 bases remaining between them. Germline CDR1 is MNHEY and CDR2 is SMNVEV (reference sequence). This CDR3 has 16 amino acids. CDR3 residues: CASSLSDSFRGTEAFF. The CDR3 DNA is TGTGCCAGCAGTTTGTCGGACTCATTCAGGGGCACTGAAGCTTTCTTT.

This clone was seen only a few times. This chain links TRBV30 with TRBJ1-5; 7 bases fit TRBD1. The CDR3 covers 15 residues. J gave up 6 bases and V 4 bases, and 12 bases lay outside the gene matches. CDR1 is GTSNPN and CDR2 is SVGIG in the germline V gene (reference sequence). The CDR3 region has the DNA TGTGCCTGGAACTCCGGACAGGTATTAGGTCAGCCCCAGCATTTT. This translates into CAWNSGQVLGQPQHF.

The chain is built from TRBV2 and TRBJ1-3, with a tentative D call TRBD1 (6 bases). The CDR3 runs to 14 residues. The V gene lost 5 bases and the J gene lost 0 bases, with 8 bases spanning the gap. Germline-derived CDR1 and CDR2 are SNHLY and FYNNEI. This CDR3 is CASSQQGSGNTIYF. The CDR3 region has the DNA TGTGCCAGCAGTCAACAGGGCTCTGGAAACACCATATATTTT. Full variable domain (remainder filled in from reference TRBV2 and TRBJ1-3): EPEVTQTPSHQVTQMGQEVILRCVPISNHLYFYWYRQILGQKVEFLVSFYNNEISEKSEIFDDQFSVERPDGSNFTLKIRSTKLEDSAMYFCASSQQGSGNTIYFGEGSWLTVV.

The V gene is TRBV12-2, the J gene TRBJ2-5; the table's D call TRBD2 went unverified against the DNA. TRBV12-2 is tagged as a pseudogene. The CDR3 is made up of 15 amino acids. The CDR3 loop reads CASRLVAGGQETQYF. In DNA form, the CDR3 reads TGTGCAAGTCGCTTAGTAGCGGGGGGCCAAGAGACCCAGTACTTC.

The DNA of the CDR3 is TGTGCCAGTAGTCCAAAGCACGTCTATTACAATGAGCAGTTCTTC. Translating gives CASSPKHVYYNEQFF. The chain recombines TRBV19 with TRBJ2-1; no firm D call. V lost 5 bases and J 4 bases, leaving 15 bases between the germline ends. The germline gives CDR1 LNHDA, CDR2 SQIVND (reference sequence). The CDR3 extends over 15 amino acids.

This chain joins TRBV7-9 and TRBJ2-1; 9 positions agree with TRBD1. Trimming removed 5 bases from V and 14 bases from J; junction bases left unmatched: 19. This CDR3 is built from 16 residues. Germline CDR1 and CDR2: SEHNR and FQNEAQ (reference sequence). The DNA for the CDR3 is TGTGCCAGCAGCCAGAGACAGGGGGGATACCCGTCCAGTGAGTTCTTC. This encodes CASSQRQGGYPSSEFF.

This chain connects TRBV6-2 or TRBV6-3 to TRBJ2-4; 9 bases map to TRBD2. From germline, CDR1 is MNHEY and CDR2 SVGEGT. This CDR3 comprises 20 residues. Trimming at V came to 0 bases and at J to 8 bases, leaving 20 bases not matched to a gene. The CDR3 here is CASSYSSGGTILAGLDIQYF. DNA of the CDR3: TGTGCCAGCAGTTACTCGAGTGGGGGGACAATCCTAGCGGGGTTGGACATTCAGTACTTC.

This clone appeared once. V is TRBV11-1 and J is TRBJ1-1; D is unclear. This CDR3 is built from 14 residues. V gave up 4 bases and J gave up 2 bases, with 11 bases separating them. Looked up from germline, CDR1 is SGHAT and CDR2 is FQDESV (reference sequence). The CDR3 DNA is TGTGCCAGCAGCTCCCTATTACGTAACACTGAAGCTTTCTTT. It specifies CASSSLLRNTEAFF.

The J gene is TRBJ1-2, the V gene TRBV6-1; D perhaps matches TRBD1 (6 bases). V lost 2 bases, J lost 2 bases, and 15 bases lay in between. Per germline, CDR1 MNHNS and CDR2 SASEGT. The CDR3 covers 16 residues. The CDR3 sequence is CASSEHRDMNNYGYTF. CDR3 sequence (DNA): TGTGCCAGCAGTGAACACCGGGACATGAACAACTATGGCTACACCTTC.